A single T cell receptor (beta chain) is shown here with its context. This entry is derived from a study of blood T cell repertoires in COVID-19. Overall study context: The cDNA or gDNA used as material had been derived from T cells, B-cell-depleted T cells, or PBMCs.

In the authors' methods: Counts of nucleated cells, estimated from reference gene primer amplification, were obtained. Method: immunoSEQ multiplex PCR; TCRdb's copy keeps in-frame clones and lacks some. That table furnishes V, J and clone size, whereas the DNA furnished D and trimming. The data hold some 200,000 clones, with around nine tenths observed a single time. The TCR was taken from a woman younger than 35 who had recovered from COVID-19. The sequenced sample consisted of peripheral blood.

As DNA, the CDR3 is TGTGCCATCAGTGAGGAGTTAGCCGGGGAGCTGTTTTTT. It codes for CAISEELAGELFF. This sequence joins TRBV10-3 and TRBJ2-2; no reliable D call. The CDR3 length is 13 residues. Between the trimmed V and J ends, which lost 2 bases and 6 bases, there was a span of 7 bases. Per germline, CDR1 ENHRY and CDR2 SYGVKD.